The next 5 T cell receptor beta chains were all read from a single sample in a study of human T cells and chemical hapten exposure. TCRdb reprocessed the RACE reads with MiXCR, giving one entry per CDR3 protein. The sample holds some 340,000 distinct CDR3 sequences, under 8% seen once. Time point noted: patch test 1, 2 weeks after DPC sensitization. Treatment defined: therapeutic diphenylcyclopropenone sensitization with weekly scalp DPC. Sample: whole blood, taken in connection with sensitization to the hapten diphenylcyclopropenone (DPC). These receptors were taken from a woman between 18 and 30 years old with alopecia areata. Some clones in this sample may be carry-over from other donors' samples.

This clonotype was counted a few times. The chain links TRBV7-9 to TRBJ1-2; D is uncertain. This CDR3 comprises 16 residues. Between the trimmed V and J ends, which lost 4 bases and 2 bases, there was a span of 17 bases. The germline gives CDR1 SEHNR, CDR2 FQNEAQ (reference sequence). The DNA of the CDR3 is TGTGCCAGCAGCTCCCTTAGAGCTGGTTTCAACTATGGCTACACCTTC. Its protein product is CASSSLRAGFNYGYTF.

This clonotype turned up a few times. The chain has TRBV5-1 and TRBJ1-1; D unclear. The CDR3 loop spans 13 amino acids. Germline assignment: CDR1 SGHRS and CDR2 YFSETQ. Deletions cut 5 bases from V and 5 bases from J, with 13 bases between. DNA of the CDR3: TGCGCCAGCAGTGCGGGAAGCGAGACTGAAGCTTTCTTT. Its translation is CASSAGSETEAFF.

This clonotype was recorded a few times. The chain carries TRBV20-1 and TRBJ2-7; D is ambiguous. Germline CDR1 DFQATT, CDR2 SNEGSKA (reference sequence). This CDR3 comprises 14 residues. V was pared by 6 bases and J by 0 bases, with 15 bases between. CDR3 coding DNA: TGCAGTGCCCCGGAGCCGGAGAGCTCCTACGAGCAGTACTTC. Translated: CSAPEPESSYEQYF.

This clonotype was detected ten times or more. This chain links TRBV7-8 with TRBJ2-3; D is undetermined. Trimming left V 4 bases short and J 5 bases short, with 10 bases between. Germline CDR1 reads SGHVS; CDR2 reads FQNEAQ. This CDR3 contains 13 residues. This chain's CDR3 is CASSSQSIDTQYF. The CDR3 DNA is TGTGCCAGCAGCTCCCAGTCGATAGATACGCAGTATTTT.

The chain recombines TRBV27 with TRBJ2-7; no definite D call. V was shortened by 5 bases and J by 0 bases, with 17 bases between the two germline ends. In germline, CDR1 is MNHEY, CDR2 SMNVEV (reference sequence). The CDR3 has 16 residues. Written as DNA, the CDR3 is TGTGCCAGCAGTCGAGGCCCAGAGGCCCTCTCCTACGAGCAGTACTTC. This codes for CASSRGPEALSYEQYF.